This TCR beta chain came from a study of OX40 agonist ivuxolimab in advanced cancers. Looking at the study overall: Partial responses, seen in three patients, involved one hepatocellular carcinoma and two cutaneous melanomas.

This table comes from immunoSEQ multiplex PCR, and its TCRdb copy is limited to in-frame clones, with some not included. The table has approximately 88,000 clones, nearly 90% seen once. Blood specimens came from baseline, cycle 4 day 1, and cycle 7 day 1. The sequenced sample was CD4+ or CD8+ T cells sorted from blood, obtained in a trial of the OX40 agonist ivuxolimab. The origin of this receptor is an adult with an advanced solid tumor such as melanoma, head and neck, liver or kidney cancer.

CDR3: CASSLAGRGETQYF. CDR3 sequence (DNA): TGTGCCAGCAGCTTAGCAGGGAGGGGAGAGACCCAGTACTTC. V gene TRBV7-2 combines with J gene TRBJ2-5; 7 bases align to TRBD2. The CDR3 is 14 residues long. Germline V gene sequence: CDR1 SGHTA, CDR2 FQGNSA. V lost 0 bases and J lost 4; bases outside the gene matches: 2.